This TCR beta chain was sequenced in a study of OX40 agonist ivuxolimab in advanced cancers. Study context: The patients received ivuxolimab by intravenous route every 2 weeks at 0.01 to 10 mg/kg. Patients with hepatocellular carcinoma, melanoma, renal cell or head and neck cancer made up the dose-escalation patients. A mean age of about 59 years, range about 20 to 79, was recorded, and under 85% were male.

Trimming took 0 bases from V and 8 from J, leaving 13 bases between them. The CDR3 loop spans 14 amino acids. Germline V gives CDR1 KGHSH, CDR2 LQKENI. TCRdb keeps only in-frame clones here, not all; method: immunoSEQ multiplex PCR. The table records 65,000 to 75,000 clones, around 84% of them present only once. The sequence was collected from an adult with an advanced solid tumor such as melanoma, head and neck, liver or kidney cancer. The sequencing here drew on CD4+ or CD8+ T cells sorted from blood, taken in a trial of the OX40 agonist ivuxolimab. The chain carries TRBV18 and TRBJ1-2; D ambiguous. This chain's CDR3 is CASSPPPGRKGYTF. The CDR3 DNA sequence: TGTGCCAGCTCACCACCGCCGGGGAGGAAGGGCTACACCTTC.